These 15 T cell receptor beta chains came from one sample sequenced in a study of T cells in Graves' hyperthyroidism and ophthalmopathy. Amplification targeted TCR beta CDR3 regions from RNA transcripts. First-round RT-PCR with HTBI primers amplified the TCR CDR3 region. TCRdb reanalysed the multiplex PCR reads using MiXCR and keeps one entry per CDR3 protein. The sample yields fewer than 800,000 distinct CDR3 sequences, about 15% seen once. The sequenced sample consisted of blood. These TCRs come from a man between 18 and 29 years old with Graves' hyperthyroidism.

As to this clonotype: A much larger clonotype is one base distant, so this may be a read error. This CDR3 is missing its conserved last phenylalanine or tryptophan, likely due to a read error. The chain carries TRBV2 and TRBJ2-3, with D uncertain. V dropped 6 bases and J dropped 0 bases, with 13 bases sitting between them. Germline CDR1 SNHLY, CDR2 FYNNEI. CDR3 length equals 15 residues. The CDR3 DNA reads TGTGCCAGCAGGACAAATTACGGCAGCACAGATACGCAGTATCTT. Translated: CASRTNYGSTDTQYL.

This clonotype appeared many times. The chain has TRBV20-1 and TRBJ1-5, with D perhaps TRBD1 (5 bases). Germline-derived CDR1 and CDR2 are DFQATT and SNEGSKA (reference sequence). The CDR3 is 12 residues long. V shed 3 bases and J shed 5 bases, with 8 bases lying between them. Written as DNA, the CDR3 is TGCAGTGCTAGGTTAGGGGATCAGCCCCAGCATTTT. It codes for CSARLGDQPQHF.

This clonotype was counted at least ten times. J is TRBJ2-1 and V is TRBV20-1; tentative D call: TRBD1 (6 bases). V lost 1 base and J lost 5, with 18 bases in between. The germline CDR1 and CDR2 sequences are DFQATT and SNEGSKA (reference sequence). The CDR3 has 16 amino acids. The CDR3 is CSARGGRPGVNNEQFF. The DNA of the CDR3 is TGCAGTGCTAGAGGTGGCAGGCCAGGGGTGAACAATGAGCAGTTCTTC.

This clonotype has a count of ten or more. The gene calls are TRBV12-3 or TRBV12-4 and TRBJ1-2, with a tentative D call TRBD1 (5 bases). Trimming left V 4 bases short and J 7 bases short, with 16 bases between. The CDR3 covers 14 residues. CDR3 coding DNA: TGTGCCAGCAGTTCCCTCCGTGGGGACGGTGGCTACACCTTC. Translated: CASSSLRGDGGYTF.

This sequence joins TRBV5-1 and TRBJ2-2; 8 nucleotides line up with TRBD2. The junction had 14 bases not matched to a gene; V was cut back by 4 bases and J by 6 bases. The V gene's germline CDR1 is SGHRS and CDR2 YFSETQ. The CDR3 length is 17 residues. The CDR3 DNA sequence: TGCGCCAGCAGCCCCATAGCGGGAACCTCCTTAGCCGGGGAGCTGTTTTTT. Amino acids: CASSPIAGTSLAGELFF.

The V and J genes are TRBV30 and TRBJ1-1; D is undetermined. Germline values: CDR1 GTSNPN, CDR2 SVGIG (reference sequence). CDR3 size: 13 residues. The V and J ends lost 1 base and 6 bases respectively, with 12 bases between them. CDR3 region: CAWSAWVHAEAFF. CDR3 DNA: TGTGCCTGGAGTGCTTGGGTTCACGCTGAAGCTTTCTTT.

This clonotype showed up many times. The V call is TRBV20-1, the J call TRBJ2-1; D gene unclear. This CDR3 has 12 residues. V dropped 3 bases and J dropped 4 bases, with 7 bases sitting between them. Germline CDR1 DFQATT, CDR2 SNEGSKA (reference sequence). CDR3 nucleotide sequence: TGCAGTGCTAGTCGCTTGTACAATGAGCAGTTCTTC. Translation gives CSASRLYNEQFF.

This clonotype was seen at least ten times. The CDR3 region is CASSAGLAESYEQYF. The CDR3, as DNA: TGTGCCAGCAGTGCAGGACTAGCGGAATCCTACGAGCAGTACTTC. The V call is TRBV6-1, the J call TRBJ2-7; 10 bases match TRBD2. CDR3 length equals 15 residues. CDR1 and CDR2 (germline): MNHNS, SASEGT. V lost 4 bases, J lost 1 base, and 4 bases stayed unmatched.

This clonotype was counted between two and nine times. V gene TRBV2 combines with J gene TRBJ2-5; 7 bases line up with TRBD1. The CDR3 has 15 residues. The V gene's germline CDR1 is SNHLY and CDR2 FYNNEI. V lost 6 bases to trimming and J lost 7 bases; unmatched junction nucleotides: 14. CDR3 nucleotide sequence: TGTGCCAGCAGCGCATTAGGGGGACAGCGCAGGACCCAGTACTTC. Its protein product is CASSALGGQRRTQYF.

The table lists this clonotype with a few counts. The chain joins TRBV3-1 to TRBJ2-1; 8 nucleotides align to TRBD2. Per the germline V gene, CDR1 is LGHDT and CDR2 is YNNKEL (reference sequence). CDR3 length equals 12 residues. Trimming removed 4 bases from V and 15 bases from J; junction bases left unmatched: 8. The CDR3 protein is CASSPYSGARFF. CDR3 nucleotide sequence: TGTGCCAGCAGCCCTTATAGCGGGGCTCGGTTCTTC.

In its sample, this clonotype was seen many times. CDR3 DNA: TGTGCCAGCAGGGTGAACAGGGCACGGTACACAGATACGCAGTATTTT. Translation: CASRVNRARYTDTQYF. V is TRBV2 and J is TRBJ2-3; D might be TRBD1 (6 bases). V was clipped by 6 bases and J by 2 bases, with 18 bases between them. Germline CDR1 is SNHLY and CDR2 is FYNNEI. The CDR3 is 16 residues long.

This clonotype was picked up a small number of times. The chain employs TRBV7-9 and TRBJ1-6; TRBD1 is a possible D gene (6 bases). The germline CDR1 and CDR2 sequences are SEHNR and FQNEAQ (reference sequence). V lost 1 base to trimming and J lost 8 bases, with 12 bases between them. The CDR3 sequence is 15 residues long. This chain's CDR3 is CASSLVGQGHSPLHF. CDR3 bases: TGTGCCAGCAGCTTAGTGGGGCAGGGGCATTCACCCCTCCACTTT. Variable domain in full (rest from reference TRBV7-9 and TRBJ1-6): DTGVSQNPRHKITKRGQNVTFRCDPISEHNRLYWYRQTLGQGPEFLTYFQNEAQLEKSRLLSDRFSAERPKGSFSTLEIQRTEQGDSAMYLCASSLVGQGHSPLHFGNGTRLTVT.

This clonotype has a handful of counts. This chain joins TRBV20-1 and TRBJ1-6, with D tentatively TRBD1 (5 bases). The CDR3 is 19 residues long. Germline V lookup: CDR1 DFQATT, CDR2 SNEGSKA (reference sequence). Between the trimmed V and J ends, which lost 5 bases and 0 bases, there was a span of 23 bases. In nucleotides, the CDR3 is TGCAGTGCTGACTACGGGGGGGTGGCGGTGAGCTCCTATAATTCACCCCTCCACTTT. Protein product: CSADYGGVAVSSYNSPLHF.

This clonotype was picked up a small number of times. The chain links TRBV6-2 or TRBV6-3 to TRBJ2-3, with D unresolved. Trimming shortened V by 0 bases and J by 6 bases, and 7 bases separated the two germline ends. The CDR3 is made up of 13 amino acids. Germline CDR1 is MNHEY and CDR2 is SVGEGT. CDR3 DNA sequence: TGTGCCAGCAGTTACTCAGGCCGTGATACGCAGTATTTT. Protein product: CASSYSGRDTQYF.

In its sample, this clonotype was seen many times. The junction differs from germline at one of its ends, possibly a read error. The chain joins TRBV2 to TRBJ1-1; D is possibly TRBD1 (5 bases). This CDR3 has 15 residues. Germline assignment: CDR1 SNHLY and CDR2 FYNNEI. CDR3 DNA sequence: TGTGCCAGCAGTGTGAAGGACACCGGGGGACCTGAAGCCTTCTTT. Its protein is CASSVKDTGGPEAFF.